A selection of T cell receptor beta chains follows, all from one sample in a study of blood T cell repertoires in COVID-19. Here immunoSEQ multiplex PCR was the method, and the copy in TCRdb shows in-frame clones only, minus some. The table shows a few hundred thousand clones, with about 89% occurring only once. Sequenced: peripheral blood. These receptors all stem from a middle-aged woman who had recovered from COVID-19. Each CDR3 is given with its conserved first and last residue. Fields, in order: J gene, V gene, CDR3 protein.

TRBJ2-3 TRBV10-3 CAISLGTGTGNTQYF
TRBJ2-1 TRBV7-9 CASSTPALDHNEQFF
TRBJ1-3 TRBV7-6 CASSFGAGQVPLPSGNTIYF
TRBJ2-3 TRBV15 CATSRDKSFTDTQYF
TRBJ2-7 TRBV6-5 CASSSGTSGRYEQYF
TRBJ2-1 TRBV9 CASSVGLAGNNEQFF
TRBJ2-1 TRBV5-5 CASSLEGATYNEQFF
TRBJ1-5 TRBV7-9 CASSRGSGVNQPQHF
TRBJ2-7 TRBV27 CASSFSPAYEQYF
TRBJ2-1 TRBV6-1 CASSEPLAVNEQFF
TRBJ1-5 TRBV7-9 CASSQTGDGNQPQHF
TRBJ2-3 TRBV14 CASSPILAGGSDTQYF
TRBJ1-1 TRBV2 CASSELGTGDAEAFF
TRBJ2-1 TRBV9 CASSVVDTTSGRNEQFF
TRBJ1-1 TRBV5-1 CASSLGPDTEAFF
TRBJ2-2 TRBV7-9 CASSRGTLGTGNTGELFF
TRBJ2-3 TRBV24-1 CATSGTGTGEDTQYF